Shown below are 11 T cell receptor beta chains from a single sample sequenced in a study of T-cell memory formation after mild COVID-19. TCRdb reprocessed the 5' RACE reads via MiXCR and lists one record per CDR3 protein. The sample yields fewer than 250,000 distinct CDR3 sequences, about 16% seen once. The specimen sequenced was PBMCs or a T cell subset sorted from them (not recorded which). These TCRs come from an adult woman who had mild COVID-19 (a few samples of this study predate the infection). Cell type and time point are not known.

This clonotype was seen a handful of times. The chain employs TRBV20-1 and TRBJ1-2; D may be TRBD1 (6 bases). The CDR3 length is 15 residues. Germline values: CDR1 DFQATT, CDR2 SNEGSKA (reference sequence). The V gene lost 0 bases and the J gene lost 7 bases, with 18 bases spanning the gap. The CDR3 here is CSARDPSQGFGGYTF. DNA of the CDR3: TGCAGTGCTAGAGACCCATCCCAGGGGTTCGGTGGCTACACCTTC.

CDR3 sequence: CASSLRLSSYEQYF. In nucleotides, the CDR3 is TGTGCCAGCAGTCTCCGGCTTAGCTCCTACGAGCAGTACTTC. The rearrangement links TRBV27 to TRBJ2-7; D gene ambiguous. This CDR3 is 14 amino acids long. V dropped 5 bases and J dropped 0 bases, with 11 bases sitting between them. CDR1 and CDR2 from the germline V gene are MNHEY and SMNVEV (reference sequence).

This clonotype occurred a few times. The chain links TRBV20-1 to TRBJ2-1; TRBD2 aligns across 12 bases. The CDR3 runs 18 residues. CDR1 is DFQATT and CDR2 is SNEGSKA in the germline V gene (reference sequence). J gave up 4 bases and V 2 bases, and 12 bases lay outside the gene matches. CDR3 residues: CSARPSSRTSGTYNEQFF. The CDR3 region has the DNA TGCAGTGCTAGACCTAGTTCTAGGACTAGCGGGACGTACAATGAGCAGTTCTTC.

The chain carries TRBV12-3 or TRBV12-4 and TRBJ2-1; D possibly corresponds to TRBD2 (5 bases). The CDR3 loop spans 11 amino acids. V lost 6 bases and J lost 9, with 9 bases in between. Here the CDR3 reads CASRVTSEQFF. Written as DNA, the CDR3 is TGTGCCAGCAGGGTTACTAGTGAGCAGTTCTTC.

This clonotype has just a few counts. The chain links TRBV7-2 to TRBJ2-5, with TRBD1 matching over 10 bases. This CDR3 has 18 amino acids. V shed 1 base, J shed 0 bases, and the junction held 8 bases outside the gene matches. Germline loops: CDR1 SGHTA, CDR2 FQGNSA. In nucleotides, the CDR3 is TGTGCCAGCAGCTTAGTGGGGACAGGGGTCCCGTACCAAGAGACCCAGTACTTC. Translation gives CASSLVGTGVPYQETQYF.

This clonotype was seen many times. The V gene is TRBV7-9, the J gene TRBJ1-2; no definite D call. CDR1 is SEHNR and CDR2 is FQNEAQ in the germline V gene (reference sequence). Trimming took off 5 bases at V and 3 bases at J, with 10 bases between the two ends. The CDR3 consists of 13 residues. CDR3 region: CASSMEADYGYTF. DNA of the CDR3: TGTGCCAGCAGCATGGAGGCGGACTATGGCTACACCTTC.

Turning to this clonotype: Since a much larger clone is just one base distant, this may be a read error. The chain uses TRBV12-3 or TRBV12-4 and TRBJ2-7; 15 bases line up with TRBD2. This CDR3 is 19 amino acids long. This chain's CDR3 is CASSRRTSGGARPPYEQHF. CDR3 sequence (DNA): TGTGCCAGCAGTCGCCGGACTAGCGGGGGGGCAAGGCCGCCCTACGAGCAGCACTTC.

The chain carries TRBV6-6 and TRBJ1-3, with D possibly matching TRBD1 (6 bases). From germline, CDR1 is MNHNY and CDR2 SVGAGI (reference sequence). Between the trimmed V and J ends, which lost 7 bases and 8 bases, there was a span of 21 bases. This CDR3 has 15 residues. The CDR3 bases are TGTGCCAGCAATTCAGGGGAGGCGCTTGGTTACACCATATATTTT. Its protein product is CASNSGEALGYTIYF.

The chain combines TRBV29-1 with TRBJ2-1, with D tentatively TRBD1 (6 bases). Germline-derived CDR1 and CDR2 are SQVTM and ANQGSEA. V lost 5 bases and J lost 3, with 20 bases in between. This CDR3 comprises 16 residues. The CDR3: CSVRGGQGPLYNEQFF. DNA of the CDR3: TGCAGCGTTCGTGGGGGCCAGGGGCCCCTCTACAATGAGCAGTTCTTC.

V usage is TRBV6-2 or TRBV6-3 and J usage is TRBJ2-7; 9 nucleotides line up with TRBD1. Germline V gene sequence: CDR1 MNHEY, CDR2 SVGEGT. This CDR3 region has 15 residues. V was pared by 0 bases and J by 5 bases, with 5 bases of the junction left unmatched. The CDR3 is CASSYSGTGKDEQYF. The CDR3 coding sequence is TGTGCCAGCAGTTACTCGGGGACAGGGAAGGACGAGCAGTACTTC.

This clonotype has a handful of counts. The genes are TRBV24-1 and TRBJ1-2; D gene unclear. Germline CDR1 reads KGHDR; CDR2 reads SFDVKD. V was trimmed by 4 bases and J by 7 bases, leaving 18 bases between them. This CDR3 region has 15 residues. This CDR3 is CATSEGGGVKGGYTF. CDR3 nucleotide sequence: TGTGCCACCAGTGAAGGAGGTGGAGTTAAAGGTGGCTACACCTTC.